The 26 T cell receptor beta chains presented below share a single source sample, sequenced in a study of patients and donors after allogeneic stem cell transplantation (dated by TCRdb to about 2020). Receptors were amplified or captured by RT-PCR. The reads were generated on a NextSeq 550. The public reads were quality trimmed at Q25 with fastp and then assembled into clones with MiXCR by TCRdb, keeping productive beta chains. Each entry merges the rows of one CDR3 protein and shows their most common DNA and genes. This sample lists about 230,000 distinct CDR3 sequences; roughly 15% were detected once. Of the sample, around a tenth falls within the top ten clones. Material: blood, either unsorted or a sorted T cell fraction (not recorded which). The origin of the receptors is a human donor who was either an allogeneic HSCT recipient or a stem cell or donor lymphocyte infusion donor (not recorded which). It is not recorded whose cells these are; they may come from a transplant donor.

This sequence joins TRBV7-2 and TRBJ2-1; either TRBD1 or TRBD2 may supply D (6 bases each). The germline V and J ends were trimmed by 3 bases and 7 bases, with 16 bases remaining between them. The germline V gene has CDR1 SGHTA and CDR2 FQGNSA. The CDR3 loop spans 15 amino acids. CDR3 loop: CASSFQRGARNEQFF. Here the CDR3 DNA reads TGTGCCAGCAGCTTTCAGAGGGGGGCCCGGAATGAGCAGTTCTTC.

The chain links TRBV5-1 to TRBJ2-5, with D maybe TRBD1 (6 bases). Germline V gene lookup returns CDR1 SGHRS and CDR2 YFSETQ. CDR3 size: 13 residues. The V and J ends lost 1 base and 4 bases respectively, with 8 bases between them. The CDR3 loop reads CASSLTGIETQYF. The CDR3 nucleotides read TGCGCCAGCAGCTTGACAGGGATAGAGACCCAGTACTTC.

The table lists this clonotype with a few counts. This chain connects TRBV20-1 to TRBJ2-3; possibly TRBD1 for D (6 bases). CDR1 DFQATT and CDR2 SNEGSKA come from the germline V gene (reference sequence). The CDR3 is 14 residues long. With 6 bases removed from V and 5 bases from J, the gap between germline ends came to 18 bases. In nucleotides, the CDR3 is TGCAGTGCCTTTGACTCGATCAGGGGAGATACGCAGTATTTT. This codes for CSAFDSIRGDTQYF.

In its sample, this clonotype was seen many times. This chain connects TRBV11-1 to TRBJ2-5; D not resolved. Trimming pared 1 base from V and 1 base from J, leaving 7 bases between. Germline V gene sequence: CDR1 SGHAT, CDR2 FQDESV (reference sequence). The CDR3 extends over 14 amino acids. CDR3 loop: CASSLEAFQETQYF. In DNA, the CDR3 is TGTGCCAGCAGCTTAGAGGCATTCCAAGAGACCCAGTACTTC.

This clonotype was detected a few times. This chain connects TRBV19 to TRBJ2-7; D is ambiguous. V was shortened by 3 bases and J by 3 bases, with 12 bases between the two germline ends. Per germline, CDR1 LNHDA and CDR2 SQIVND (reference sequence). The CDR3 is made up of 14 amino acids. The CDR3 coding sequence is TGTGCCAGTAGTATGTGGGCAGATTACTACGAGCAGTACTTC. Its protein product is CASSMWADYYEQYF.

Of note for this clonotype: This may stem from a read error, because a much larger clone lies one nucleotide away. J is TRBJ2-2 and V is TRBV15; the match to TRBD2 covers 8 bases. J gave up 4 bases and V 0 bases, and 1 base lay outside the gene matches. The germline V gene has CDR1 LNHNV and CDR2 YYDKDF (reference sequence). The CDR3 is 15 residues long. CDR3: CATSRESGSTGELFF. The CDR3 coding sequence is TGTGCCACCAGCAGAGAGAGCGGGAGCACCGGGGAGCTGTTTTTT.

This chain joins TRBV30 and TRBJ1-1, with 10 bases lining up with TRBD1. CDR3 size: 18 residues. The germline gives CDR1 GTSNPN, CDR2 SVGIG (reference sequence). V shed 5 bases and J 0 bases; nucleotides not matched to a gene: 15. The CDR3 bases are TGTGCCTGGCGTTGGACAGGGGGAACGATTAACATGAACACTGAAGCTTTCTTT. Protein product: CAWRWTGGTINMNTEAFF.

V is TRBV6-1 and J is TRBJ2-5; D possibly corresponds to TRBD1 (6 bases). CDR1 and CDR2 from the germline V gene are MNHNS and SASEGT. V was shortened by 4 bases and J by 7 bases, with 10 bases between the two germline ends. CDR3 length: 12 residues. CDR3 coding DNA: TGTGCCAGCAGTGGAGCCAGGGGGACCCAGTACTTC. This codes for CASSGARGTQYF.

CDR3 in amino acids: CSARRTESSNQPQHF. For the CDR3, the DNA is TGCAGTGCTAGAAGGACAGAGAGTAGCAATCAGCCCCAGCATTTT. V usage is TRBV20-1 and J usage is TRBJ1-5; a possible D gene is TRBD1 (6 bases). V was pared by 2 bases and J by 0 bases, with 11 bases between. Per the germline V gene, CDR1 is DFQATT and CDR2 is SNEGSKA (reference sequence). The CDR3 is made up of 15 amino acids.

This clonotype has ten or more counts. The rearrangement uses TRBV19 and TRBJ2-2; 9 bases map to TRBD1. The CDR3 has 16 amino acids. Germline V gene sequence: CDR1 LNHDA, CDR2 SQIVND (reference sequence). V gave up 7 bases and J gave up 3 bases; unmatched junction bases: 9. The CDR3 protein is CASTSQGAIDTGELFF. CDR3 nucleotides: TGTGCCAGTACTTCACAGGGGGCTATCGACACCGGGGAGCTGTTTTTT. The whole variable domain, filled in from reference TRBV19 and TRBJ2-2, reads DGGITQSPKYLFRKEGQNVTLSCEQNLNHDAMYWYRQDPGQGLRLIYYSQIVNDFQKGDIAEGYSVSREKKESFPLTVTSAQKNPTAFYLCASTSQGAIDTGELFFGEGSRLTVL.

This clonotype showed up many times. The chain joins TRBV5-1 to TRBJ2-7; a possible D gene is TRBD2 (6 bases). The ends were cut back, 3 bases at V and 2 bases at J, with 12 bases in the middle. Germline V gene sequence: CDR1 SGHRS, CDR2 YFSETQ. The CDR3 spans 14 residues. The CDR3 spells CASSSGLMTYEQYF. Written as DNA, the CDR3 is TGCGCCAGCAGCTCGGGACTGATGACCTACGAGCAGTACTTC.

At least ten counts were recorded for this clonotype. This sequence joins TRBV7-9 and TRBJ1-5; D remains unclear. The V gene lost 1 base and the J gene lost 6 bases, with 4 bases spanning the gap. In germline, CDR1 is SEHNR, CDR2 FQNEAQ (reference sequence). This CDR3 is 12 amino acids long. CDR3 residues: CASSLEVQPQHF. In nucleotides, the CDR3 is TGTGCCAGCAGCTTAGAGGTTCAGCCCCAGCATTTT.

This clonotype appeared a few times. This chain uses TRBV7-6 with TRBJ1-1; the D gene is possibly TRBD1 (5 bases). The CDR3 sequence is 15 residues long. Trimming removed 1 base at V and 5 bases at J, with 14 bases between. In germline, CDR1 is SGHVS, CDR2 FNYEAQ. Written as DNA, the CDR3 is TGTGCCAGCAGCTTAGGGCAGGGAGTAGAGACTGAAGCTTTCTTT. Protein sequence: CASSLGQGVETEAFF.

Only a few counts were recorded for this clonotype. The junction differs from germline at one of its ends, possibly a read error. CDR3 in amino acids: CASSSAGTYEQYF. The CDR3 region has the DNA TGTGCTAGCAGCTCAGCGGGGACCTACGAGCAGTACTTC. V gene TRBV7-7 combines with J gene TRBJ2-7, with 7 bases that match TRBD2. Germline V gene sequence: CDR1 SSHAT, CDR2 FNYEAQ (reference sequence). The CDR3 extends over 13 amino acids.

The table lists this clonotype with a few counts. DNA of the CDR3: TGTGCCAGCAGCTTTACTAACCGACTAGCGGGAGATTACAATGAGCAGTTCTTC. Translating gives CASSFTNRLAGDYNEQFF. The chain combines TRBV11-2 with TRBJ2-1; 12 nucleotides align to TRBD2. V gave up 3 bases and J gave up 4 bases; unmatched junction bases: 10. Germline values: CDR1 SGHAT, CDR2 FQNNGV. The CDR3 contains 18 residues.

The table lists this clonotype with a few counts. The genes are TRBV7-2 and TRBJ2-2; 8 bases align to TRBD2. Trimming at V came to 2 bases and at J to 6 bases, leaving 8 bases not matched to a gene. Germline CDR1 and CDR2: SGHTA and FQGNSA. This CDR3 has 16 amino acids. CDR3 sequence: CASSLIPAGGPGELFF. The CDR3 DNA follows: TGTGCCAGCAGCTTAATTCCGGCGGGGGGCCCCGGGGAGCTGTTTTTT.

The V and J genes are TRBV2 and TRBJ1-1; TRBD1 agrees at 7 bases. Losses at the gene ends were 6 bases for V and 2 bases for J; bases not matched to a gene: 6. Germline V gene lookup returns CDR1 SNHLY and CDR2 FYNNEI. The CDR3 is 14 residues long. The CDR3 is CASRTGTANTEAFF. The DNA of the CDR3 is TGTGCCAGCAGGACCGGGACAGCCAACACTGAAGCTTTCTTT.

In its sample, this clonotype was seen many times. The chain has TRBV5-1 and TRBJ2-7; D is possibly TRBD1 (6 bases). Trimming took 4 bases from V and 3 from J, leaving 20 bases between them. The V gene's germline CDR1 is SGHRS and CDR2 YFSETQ. The CDR3 is 16 amino acids. The CDR3 sequence: CASSSGGKQGIYEQYF. The CDR3 nucleotides read TGCGCCAGCAGCAGTGGTGGGAAACAGGGTATCTACGAGCAGTACTTC.

The chain links TRBV20-1 to TRBJ2-7, with 7 bases matching TRBD2. CDR1 is DFQATT and CDR2 is SNEGSKA in the germline V gene (reference sequence). The junction had 11 bases not matched to a gene; V was cut back by 4 bases and J by 2 bases. This CDR3 contains 15 residues. In DNA form, the CDR3 reads TGCAGTGCTATAGGTGGGCGGGGGACCCCCTACGAGCAGTACTTC. Encoded protein: CSAIGGRGTPYEQYF.

The chain couples TRBV10-2 to TRBJ2-3, with TRBD2 as a possible D gene (7 bases). The V end lost 8 bases, the J end lost 4 bases, and 22 bases lay between the germline ends. The CDR3 extends over 16 amino acids. Per the germline V gene, CDR1 is WSHSY and CDR2 is SAAADI. CDR3 sequence (DNA): TGCGCCAGCGAATTACGAGCGGGAAGGGGGGCAGATACGCAGTATTTT. Translated: CASELRAGRGADTQYF.

On this clonotype itself: A junction boundary mismatches the germline segment, possibly from a read error. The V gene is TRBV4-2, the J gene TRBJ1-1, with D maybe TRBD1 (6 bases). Germline V lookup: CDR1 LGHNA, CDR2 YNFKEQ. This CDR3 has 13 amino acids. The CDR3 nucleotides are TGTGCCAGCAGCCAAGGTAGGGACACGGTCGCCCTCTTT. Protein product: CASSQGRDTVALF.

There are many counts of this clonotype. This chain joins TRBV18 and TRBJ1-3; D is undetermined. CDR1 and CDR2 (germline): KGHSH, LQKENI. Trimming removed 5 bases from V and 0 bases from J, with 8 bases in between. This CDR3 is built from 14 residues. This CDR3 reads CASSLRDSGNTIYF. The CDR3 DNA follows: TGTGCCAGCTCATTGAGAGACTCTGGAAACACCATATATTTT.

The chain has TRBV7-9 and TRBJ2-2, with a tentative D call TRBD1 (7 bases). Germline assignment: CDR1 SEHNR and CDR2 FQNEAQ (reference sequence). Trimming stripped 10 bases from V and 2 bases from J, with 14 bases between. There are 14 residues in the CDR3. In nucleotides, the CDR3 is TGTGCCACCAGGGGGGACAGCAACACCGGGGAGCTGTTTTTT. It is translated as CATRGDSNTGELFF.

This clonotype was counted a few times. The V and J genes are TRBV5-1 and TRBJ2-7; D is ambiguous. V lost 0 bases to trimming and J lost 5 bases, with 9 bases between them. The CDR3 loop spans 13 amino acids. The germline CDR1 and CDR2 sequences are SGHRS and YFSETQ. CDR3: CASSLVRYNEQYF. The CDR3 DNA reads TGCGCCAGCAGCTTGGTCCGGTATAACGAGCAGTACTTC.

This clonotype was counted between two and nine times. The chain couples TRBV6-1 to TRBJ1-1, with 7 nucleotides matching TRBD1. Germline CDR1 is MNHNS and CDR2 is SASEGT. The length of the CDR3 is 14 residues. V lost 6 bases to trimming and J lost 2 bases; unmatched junction nucleotides: 6. The CDR3 reads CASRSGGVNTEAFF. For the CDR3, the DNA is TGTGCCAGCAGATCAGGGGGAGTAAACACTGAAGCTTTCTTT.

The chain couples TRBV11-2 to TRBJ2-3, with 12 bases lining up with TRBD2. The CDR3 sequence is 18 residues long. V shed 3 bases, J shed 4 bases, and the junction held 11 bases outside the gene matches. CDR1 is SGHAT, CDR2 FQNNGV, per germline. The CDR3 region is CASSLVPGLAGRADTQYF. The DNA for the CDR3 is TGTGCCAGCAGCTTGGTCCCGGGACTAGCGGGTCGCGCAGATACGCAGTATTTT. The full variable domain, its missing parts supplied by reference TRBV11-2 and TRBJ2-3, is EAGVAQSPRYKIIEKRQSVAFWCNPISGHATLYWYQQILGQGPKLLIQFQNNGVVDDSQLPKDRFSAERLKGVDSTLKIQPAKLEDSAVYLCASSLVPGLAGRADTQYFGPGTRLTVL.